The TCR beta chain under discussion was sequenced for a study of T cells after yellow fever vaccination. Study-wide results and caveats: High-abundance clonotypes from the bulk population could contaminate FACS-sorted repertoires. In post-booster samples, most primary-vaccination clones reappeared (approximately 96% CD4, roughly 88% CD8). Few clonotypes appeared in both CD4 and CD8 compartments.

This clonotype was counted between two and nine times. Its target is not known. Unmatched junction bases numbered 16, after V lost 1 base and J lost 4 bases. CDR1 SGHNT and CDR2 YYREEE come from the germline V gene (reference sequence). CDR3 size: 19 residues. TCRdb used MiXCR to reprocess the 5' RACE reads, holding one entry per CDR3 protein. Here the sample spans some 350,000 distinct CDR3 sequences, 3% to 4.5% being singletons. This receptor was identified in a man between 18 and 35 years old who received the YFV17D yellow fever vaccine. The V and J genes are TRBV5-4 and TRBJ1-2, with 10 bases lining up with TRBD1. The material sequenced was PBMCs, taken 5 days after the yellow fever booster vaccination. CDR3 bases: TGTGCCAGCAGCTTGCGCGGCCGGGACAGGGGTTCTGTGGCCTATGGCTACACCTTC. Its translation is CASSLRGRDRGSVAYGYTF. The full variable domain, rest sourced from reference TRBV5-4 and TRBJ1-2, is ETGVTQSPTHLIKTRGQQVTLRCSSQSGHNTVSWYQQALGQGPQFIFQYYREEENGRGNFPPRFSGLQFPNYSSELNVNALELDDSALYLCASSLRGRDRGSVAYGYTFGSGTRLTVV.